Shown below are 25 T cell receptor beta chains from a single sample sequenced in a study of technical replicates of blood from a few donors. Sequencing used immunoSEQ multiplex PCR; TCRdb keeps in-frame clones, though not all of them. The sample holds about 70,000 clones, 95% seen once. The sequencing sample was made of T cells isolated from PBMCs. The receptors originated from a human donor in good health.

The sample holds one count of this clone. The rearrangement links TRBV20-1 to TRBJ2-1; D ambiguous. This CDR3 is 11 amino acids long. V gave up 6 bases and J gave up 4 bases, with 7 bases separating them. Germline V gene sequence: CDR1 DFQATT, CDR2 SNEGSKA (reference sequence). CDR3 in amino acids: CSANTYNEQFF. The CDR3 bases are TGCAGTGCGAATACATACAATGAGCAGTTCTTC.

The CDR3 coding sequence is TGTGCCAGCAGCTTAGTGGCGGGGGTGAACACTGAAGCTTTCTTT. Translated: CASSLVAGVNTEAFF. The chain uses TRBV7-9 and TRBJ1-1; D is possibly TRBD1 (5 bases). The CDR3 loop spans 15 amino acids. Germline values: CDR1 SEHNR, CDR2 FQNEAQ (reference sequence). V lost 1 base and J 0 bases, leaving 9 bases between the germline ends.

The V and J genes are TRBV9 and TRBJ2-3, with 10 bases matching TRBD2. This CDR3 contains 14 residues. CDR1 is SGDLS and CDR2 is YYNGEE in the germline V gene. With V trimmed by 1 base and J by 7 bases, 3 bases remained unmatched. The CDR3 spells CASSVTSGVNTQYF. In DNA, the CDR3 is TGTGCCAGCAGCGTAACTAGCGGGGTGAATACGCAGTATTTT.

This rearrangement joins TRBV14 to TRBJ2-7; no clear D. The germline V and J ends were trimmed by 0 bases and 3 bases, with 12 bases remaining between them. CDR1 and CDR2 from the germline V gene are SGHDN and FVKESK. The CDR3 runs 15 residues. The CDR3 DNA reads TGTGCCAGCAGCCAAGATTCCCCGCGTAGCTACGAGCAGTACTTC. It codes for CASSQDSPRSYEQYF.

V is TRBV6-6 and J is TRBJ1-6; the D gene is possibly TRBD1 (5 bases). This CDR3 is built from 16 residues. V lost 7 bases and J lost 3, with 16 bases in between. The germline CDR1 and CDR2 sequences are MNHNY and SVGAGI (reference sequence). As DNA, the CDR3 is TGTGCCAGCACCAACCCCCCCGGGGGCTATAATTCACCCCTCCACTTT. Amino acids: CASTNPPGGYNSPLHF.

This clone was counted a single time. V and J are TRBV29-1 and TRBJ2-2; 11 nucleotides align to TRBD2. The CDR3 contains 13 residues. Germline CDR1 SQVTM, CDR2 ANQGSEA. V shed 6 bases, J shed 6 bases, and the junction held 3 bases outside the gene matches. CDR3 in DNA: TGCAGCGTGCTAGCGGGGGGAGCCGGGGAGCTGTTTTTT. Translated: CSVLAGGAGELFF.

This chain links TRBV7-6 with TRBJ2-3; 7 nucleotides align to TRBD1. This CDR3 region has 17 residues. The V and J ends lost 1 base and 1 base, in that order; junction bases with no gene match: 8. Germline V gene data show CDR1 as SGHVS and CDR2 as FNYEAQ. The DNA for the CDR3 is TGTGCCAGCAGCTTAGACAAGGGGGCGCGTGGCACAGATACGCAGTATTTT. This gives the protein CASSLDKGARGTDTQYF.

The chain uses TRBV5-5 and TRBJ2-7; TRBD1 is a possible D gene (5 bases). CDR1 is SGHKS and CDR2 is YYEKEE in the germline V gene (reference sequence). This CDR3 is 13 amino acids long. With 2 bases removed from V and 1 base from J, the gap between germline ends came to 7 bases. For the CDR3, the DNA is TGTGCCAGCAGCTTACAGGTATCCTACGAGCAGTACTTC. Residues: CASSLQVSYEQYF.

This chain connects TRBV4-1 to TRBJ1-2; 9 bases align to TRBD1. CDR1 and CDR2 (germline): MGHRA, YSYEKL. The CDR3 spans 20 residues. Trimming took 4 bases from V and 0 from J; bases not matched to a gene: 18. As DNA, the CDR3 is TGCGCCAGCAGCCGAAATATCAACCCCGGGACAGGGCACCCTAACTATGGCTACACCTTC. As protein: CASSRNINPGTGHPNYGYTF.

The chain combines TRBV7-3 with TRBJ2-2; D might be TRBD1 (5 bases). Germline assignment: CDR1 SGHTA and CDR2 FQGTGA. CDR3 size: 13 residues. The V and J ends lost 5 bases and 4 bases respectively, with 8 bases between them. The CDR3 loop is CASSTTGTGELFF. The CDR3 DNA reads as TGTGCCAGCAGCACTACAGGCACCGGGGAGCTGTTTTTT.

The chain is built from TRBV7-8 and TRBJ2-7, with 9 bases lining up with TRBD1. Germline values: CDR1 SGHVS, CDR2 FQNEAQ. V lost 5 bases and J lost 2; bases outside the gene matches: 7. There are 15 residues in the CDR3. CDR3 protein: CASSPPGQGPYEQYF. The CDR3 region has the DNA TGTGCCAGCAGCCCACCGGGACAGGGACCCTACGAGCAGTACTTC.

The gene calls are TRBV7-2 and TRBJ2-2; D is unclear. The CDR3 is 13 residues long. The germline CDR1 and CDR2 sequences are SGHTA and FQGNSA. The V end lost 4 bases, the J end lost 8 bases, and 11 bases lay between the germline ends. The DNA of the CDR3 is TGTGCCAGCAGCTCGCTATACTTTGGGGAGCTGTTTTTT. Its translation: CASSSLYFGELFF.

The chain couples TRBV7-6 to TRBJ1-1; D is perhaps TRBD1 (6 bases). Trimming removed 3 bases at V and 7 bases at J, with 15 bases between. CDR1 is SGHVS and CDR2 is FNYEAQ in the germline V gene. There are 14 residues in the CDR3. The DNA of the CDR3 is TGTGCCAGCAGCTTTACCCAGGGGTCAGATGAAGCTTTCTTT. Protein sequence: CASSFTQGSDEAFF.

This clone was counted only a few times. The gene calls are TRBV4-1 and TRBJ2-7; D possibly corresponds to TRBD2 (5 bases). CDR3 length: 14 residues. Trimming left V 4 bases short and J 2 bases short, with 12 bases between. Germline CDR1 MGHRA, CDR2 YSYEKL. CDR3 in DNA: TGCGCCAGCAGCCTATCCGGGGTTGCCTACGAGCAGTACTTC. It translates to CASSLSGVAYEQYF.

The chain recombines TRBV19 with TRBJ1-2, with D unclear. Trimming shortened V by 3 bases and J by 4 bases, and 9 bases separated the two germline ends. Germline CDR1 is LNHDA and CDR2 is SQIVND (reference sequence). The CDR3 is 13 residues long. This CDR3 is CASSIAEIYGYTF. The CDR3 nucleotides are TGTGCCAGTAGTATTGCGGAGATCTATGGCTACACCTTC.

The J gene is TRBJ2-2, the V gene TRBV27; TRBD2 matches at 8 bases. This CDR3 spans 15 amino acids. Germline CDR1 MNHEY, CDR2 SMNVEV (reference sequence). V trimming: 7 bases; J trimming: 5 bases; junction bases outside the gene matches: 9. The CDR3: CASNLRGGITGELFF. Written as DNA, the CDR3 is TGTGCCAGCAACCTCCGGGGGGGTATTACCGGGGAGCTGTTTTTT.

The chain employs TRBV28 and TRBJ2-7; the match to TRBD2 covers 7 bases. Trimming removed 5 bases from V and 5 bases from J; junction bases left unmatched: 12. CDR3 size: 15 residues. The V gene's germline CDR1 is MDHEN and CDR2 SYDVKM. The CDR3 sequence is CASSPRDYRGHEQYF. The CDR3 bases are TGTGCCAGCAGTCCTCGGGACTACCGCGGCCACGAGCAGTACTTC.

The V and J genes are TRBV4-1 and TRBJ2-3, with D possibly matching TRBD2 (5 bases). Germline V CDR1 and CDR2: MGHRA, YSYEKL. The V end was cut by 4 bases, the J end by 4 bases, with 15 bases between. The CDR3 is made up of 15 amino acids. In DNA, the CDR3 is TGCGCCAGCAGCCCGAGGGCACTCGATGCAGATACGCAGTATTTT. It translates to CASSPRALDADTQYF.

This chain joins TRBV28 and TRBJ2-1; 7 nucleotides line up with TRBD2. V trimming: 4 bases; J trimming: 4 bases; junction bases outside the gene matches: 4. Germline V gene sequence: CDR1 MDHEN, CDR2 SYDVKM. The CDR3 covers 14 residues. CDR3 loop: CASSYGRPYNEQFF. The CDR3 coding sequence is TGTGCCAGCAGTTACGGGAGGCCATACAATGAGCAGTTCTTC. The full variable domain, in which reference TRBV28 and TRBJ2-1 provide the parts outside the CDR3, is DVKVTQSSRYLVKRTGEKVFLECVQDMDHENMFWYRQDPGLGLRLIYFSYDVKMKEKGDIPEGYSVSREKKERFSLILESASTNQTSMYLCASSYGRPYNEQFFGPGTRLTVL.

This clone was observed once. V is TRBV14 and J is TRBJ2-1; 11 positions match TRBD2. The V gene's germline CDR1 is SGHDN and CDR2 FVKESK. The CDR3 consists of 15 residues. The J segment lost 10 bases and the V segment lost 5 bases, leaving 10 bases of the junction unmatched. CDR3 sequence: CASSVSSGRTREQFF. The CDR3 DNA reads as TGTGCCAGCAGCGTATCTAGCGGGAGGACCCGGGAGCAGTTCTTC.

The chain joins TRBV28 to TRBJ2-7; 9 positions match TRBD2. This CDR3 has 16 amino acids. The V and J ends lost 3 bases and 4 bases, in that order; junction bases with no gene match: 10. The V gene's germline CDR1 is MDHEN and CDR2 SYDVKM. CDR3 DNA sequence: TGTGCCAGCAGTTTTAGGTGGCGGGAGGGCCGGTACGAGCAGTACTTC. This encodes CASSFRWREGRYEQYF.

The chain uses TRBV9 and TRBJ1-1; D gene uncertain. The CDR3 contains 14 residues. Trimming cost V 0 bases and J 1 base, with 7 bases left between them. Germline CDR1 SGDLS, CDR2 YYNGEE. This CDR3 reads CASSVGPGNTEAFF. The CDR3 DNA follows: TGTGCCAGCAGCGTAGGGCCGGGGAACACTGAAGCTTTCTTT.

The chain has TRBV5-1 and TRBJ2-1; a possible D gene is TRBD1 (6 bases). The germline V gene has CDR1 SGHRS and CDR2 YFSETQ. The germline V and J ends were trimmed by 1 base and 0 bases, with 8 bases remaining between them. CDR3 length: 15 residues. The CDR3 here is CASSLRGYSYNEQFF. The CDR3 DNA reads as TGCGCCAGCAGCTTGAGGGGGTACTCCTACAATGAGCAGTTCTTC.

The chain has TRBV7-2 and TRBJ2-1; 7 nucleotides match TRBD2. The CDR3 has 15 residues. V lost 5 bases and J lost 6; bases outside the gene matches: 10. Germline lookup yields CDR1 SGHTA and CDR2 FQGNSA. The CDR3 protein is CASSAGLVAVNEQFF. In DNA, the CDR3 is TGTGCCAGCAGCGCCGGACTAGTCGCAGTCAATGAGCAGTTCTTC.

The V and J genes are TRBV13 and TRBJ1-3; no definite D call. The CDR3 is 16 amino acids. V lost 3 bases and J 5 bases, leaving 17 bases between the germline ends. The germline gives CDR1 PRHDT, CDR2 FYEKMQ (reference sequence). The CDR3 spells CASSFSPGEQRNTIYF. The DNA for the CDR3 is TGTGCCAGCAGCTTCTCTCCCGGCGAACAGAGAAACACCATATATTTT.